The rows below give T cell receptor beta chains drawn from one sample of a study of cytomegalovirus exposure and HLA in healthy donors. Measured with immunoSEQ multiplex PCR; TCRdb has only the in-frame clones, and not every one. The sample yields around 140,000 clones, more than 75% seen once. Sequenced material: PBMCs. Source of these receptors: a man between 18 and 29 years old in good health and CMV-seropositive. CDR3s include the opening cysteine and the closing phenylalanine or tryptophan. The order of the fields is J gene, D gene, V gene, clone size, CDR3 DNA, CDR3 protein. A D gene is named only where the DNA matches it firmly. Size tells how often a clone was seen (once, few, many) or the class of an expanded clone, and some rows leave it out.

J gene: TRBJ2-7
D gene: NA
V gene: TRBV11-2
clone size: NA
CDR3 DNA: TGTGCCAGCAGCTTAGATAAAACTAGTTGGGCCCTCGAGCAGTACTTC
CDR3 protein: CASSLDKTSWALEQYF

J gene: TRBJ1-2
D gene: TRBD1
V gene: TRBV6-5
clone size: few
CDR3 DNA: TGTGCCAGCAGTCAGACAGGGGGAGCTAACTATGGCTACACCTTC
CDR3 protein: CASSQTGGANYGYTF

J gene: TRBJ2-1
D gene: TRBD2
V gene: TRBV28
clone size: NA
CDR3 DNA: TGTGCCAGCAGTCGACTAGCGGGATTCAATGAGCAGTTCTTC
CDR3 protein: CASSRLAGFNEQFF

J gene: TRBJ1-4
D gene: TRBD1
V gene: TRBV5-1
clone size: few
CDR3 DNA: TGCGCCAGCAGCTTGGGAGAGGGGGCGGAAAAACTGTTTTTT
CDR3 protein: CASSLGEGAEKLFF

J gene: TRBJ2-3
D gene: TRBD1
V gene: TRBV28
clone size: NA
CDR3 DNA: TGTGCCATTAGGACAGGGGCCACAGATACGCAGTATTTT
CDR3 protein: CAIRTGATDTQYF

J gene: TRBJ1-2
D gene: NA
V gene: TRBV6-5
clone size: once
CDR3 DNA: TGTGCCAGCAGTTACTCGACGTCCGGGACTAACTATGGCTACACCTTC
CDR3 protein: CASSYSTSGTNYGYTF

J gene: TRBJ2-2
D gene: TRBD2
V gene: TRBV19
clone size: NA
CDR3 DNA: TGTGCCAGTTCCCCGCTTGGAGGCGGGAGTGGAACCGGGGAGCTGTTTTTT
CDR3 protein: CASSPLGGGSGTGELFF

J gene: TRBJ2-5
D gene: TRBD2
V gene: TRBV18
clone size: NA
CDR3 DNA: TGTGCCAGCTCACCACGGATTGCGGGTGGAGCGGGACAAGAGACCCAGTACTTC
CDR3 protein: CASSPRIAGGAGQETQYF

J gene: TRBJ1-2
D gene: NA
V gene: TRBV7-8
clone size: NA
CDR3 DNA: TGTGCCAGCACCCAAGACAGACCTCCCGGCTATGGCTACACCTTC
CDR3 protein: CASTQDRPPGYGYTF

J gene: TRBJ1-1
D gene: NA
V gene: TRBV6-1
clone size: NA
CDR3 DNA: TGTGCCAGCAGTTATATTGGCAGTAACACTGAAGCTTTCTTT
CDR3 protein: CASSYIGSNTEAFF